Only a few counts were recorded for the clone carrying this T cell receptor beta chain. TCRdb passed the RT-PCR reads through MiXCR, listing each CDR3 protein once. The table includes more than 550,000 distinct CDR3 sequences, approximately 15% detected once. J lost 0 bases, V lost 4 bases, and 7 bases had no gene match. From germline, CDR1 is SGHTA and CDR2 FQGNSA. The CDR3 totals 17 residues. This chain joins TRBV7-2 and TRBJ1-3, with TRBD1 matching 9 bases. This sequence originates from a female donor in good health, serving as a healthy control. Sequencing input: memory CD4+ T cells from blood. The CDR3 here is CASSSHRQGVSGNTIYF. CDR3 nucleotides: TGTGCCAGCAGCTCACACCGACAGGGGGTCTCTGGAAACACCATATATTTT.